The source of this TCR beta chain is a study of CD8 T cells in ankylosing spondylitis. It was by quantitative 5'-RACE with molecular barcodes that TCR beta libraries were made. TCRdb ran MiXCR on the 5' RACE reads and lists one entry per CDR3 protein. Of about 420,000 distinct CDR3 sequences detected, approximately 20% appear once; the ten largest clones hold approximately 15%. Comments on this clonotype: Its cognate antigen is unknown.

In germline, CDR1 is LNHDA, CDR2 SQIVND (reference sequence). The length of the CDR3 is 12 residues. Trimming left V 1 base short and J 7 bases short, with 7 bases between. Findings and limits, study-wide: Some of these motif variants have turned up before, in reports on reactive arthritis synovial fluid and blood. What appeared characteristic of ankylosing spondylitis blood was a TCR beta motif of several highly homologous variants. CD8+ cells made up the disease-linked clones, which were relatively rare in peripheral blood. Matched ankylosing spondylitis synovial fluid reportedly showed significant enrichment of disease-linked clones.

Material: blood, either unsorted or a sorted T cell fraction (not recorded which). V and J are TRBV19 and TRBJ2-5; either TRBD1 or TRBD2 may supply D (5 bases each). The clonotype originates from a male donor with ankylosing spondylitis. CDR3 sequence reads: CASSIGGTTQYF. CDR3 bases: TGTGCCAGTAGTATAGGAGGGACGACCCAGTACTTC.